These 8 T cell receptor beta chains came from one sample sequenced in a study of blood T cell repertoires in COVID-19. Profiled with immunoSEQ multiplex PCR; TCRdb holds only in-frame clones, not every one. The sample lists some 180,000 clones; roughly 80% were seen once. The specimen sequenced was peripheral blood. These TCRs come from a man aged 50-59 years who had recovered from COVID-19.

V usage is TRBV4-1 and J usage is TRBJ2-7; 8 bases agree with TRBD1. The junction had 9 bases not matched to a gene; V was cut back by 2 bases and J by 6 bases. Per the germline V gene, CDR1 is MGHRA and CDR2 is YSYEKL. CDR3 length: 15 amino acids. CDR3: CASSQRQGQDAEQYF. The CDR3 region has the DNA TGCGCCAGCAGCCAAAGACAGGGACAGGATGCCGAGCAGTACTTC.

This clone occurred once. This chain links TRBV5-1 with TRBJ2-7; D is unclear. CDR3 length equals 14 residues. Germline V gene data show CDR1 as SGHRS and CDR2 as YFSETQ. V dropped 4 bases and J dropped 2 bases, with 13 bases sitting between them. The CDR3 spells CASSQPQTPYEQYF. In DNA, the CDR3 is TGCGCCAGCAGCCAGCCACAGACCCCCTACGAGCAGTACTTC.

CDR3 sequence (DNA): TGTGCCAGCAGCTATCCATGGGGCCCGATGACCGGGGAGCTGTTTTTT. Residues: CASSYPWGPMTGELFF. V is TRBV11-3 and J is TRBJ2-2, with TRBD1 as a possible D gene (5 bases). The CDR3 extends over 16 amino acids. Germline-derived CDR1 and CDR2 are SGHNT and YENEEA. The V and J ends lost 4 bases and 5 bases respectively, with 17 bases between them.

The chain combines TRBV6-5 with TRBJ1-1; D unclear. This CDR3 contains 13 residues. V lost 6 bases and J lost 2, with 10 bases in between. Germline V CDR1 and CDR2: MNHEY, SVGAGI. The CDR3 nucleotides read TGTGCCAGCAGCTATGCTACTAACACTGAAGCTTTCTTT. Protein: CASSYATNTEAFF.

This clone was detected only a few times. The chain links TRBV18 to TRBJ2-7; 8 positions agree with TRBD1. Germline loops: CDR1 KGHSH, CDR2 LQKENI. The CDR3 has 12 amino acids. Unmatched junction bases numbered 4, after V lost 6 bases and J lost 6 bases. The CDR3 region is CASSPGTGEQYF. CDR3 DNA sequence: TGTGCCAGCTCCCCCGGGACAGGCGAGCAGTACTTC.

The chain combines TRBV18 with TRBJ2-3, with 7 positions matching TRBD1. The CDR3 covers 16 residues. J was trimmed by 2 bases and V by 3 bases; bases with no gene match: 8. CDR1 and CDR2 from the germline V gene are KGHSH and LQKENI. The chain's CDR3 is CASSPQRQGTTDTQYF. The CDR3 region has the DNA TGTGCCAGCTCACCTCAGAGACAGGGTACCACAGATACGCAGTATTTT.

The V and J genes are TRBV20-1 and TRBJ1-2; 7 bases map to TRBD1. Germline lookup yields CDR1 DFQATT and CDR2 SNEGSKA (reference sequence). The CDR3 totals 14 residues. After removal of 3 bases from V and 3 bases from J, the junction contained 7 bases not matched to a gene. The CDR3 spells CSASGQETYYGYTF. The CDR3 DNA follows: TGCAGTGCTAGTGGACAGGAAACGTACTATGGCTACACCTTC.

This chain joins TRBV19 and TRBJ2-3; D call uncertain. The length of the CDR3 is 14 residues. Trimming pared 9 bases from V and 2 bases from J, leaving 15 bases between. Per the germline V gene, CDR1 is LNHDA and CDR2 is SQIVND (reference sequence). This CDR3 reads CASPDLTYTDTQYF. CDR3 sequence (DNA): TGTGCCAGCCCAGACTTGACCTACACAGATACGCAGTATTTT.